The 18 T cell receptor beta chains reported below all come from one sample, sequenced in a study of vaccination and CD4 T cells after COVID-19. An Oncomine TCR Beta short-read assay was used to sequence the DNA from cultured CD4+ T cells. TCRdb re-called the PCR reads with MiXCR, one entry per CDR3 protein. The sample includes about 9,900 distinct CDR3 sequences, 50% to 65% of them seen just once. No antigens are known for them. The sample's treatment: roughly 11-day PBMC culture with coronavirus spike peptide pools or control peptides (ViraFEST assay). Sequencing was done on a sample of CD4+ T cells from blood, cultured in vitro. The receptors were gathered from a human donor who had recovered from COVID-19.

This clonotype was recorded a few times. The chain links TRBV11-3 to TRBJ2-2, with TRBD2 matching over 7 bases. The CDR3 has 17 amino acids. Trimming cost V 1 base and J 3 bases; bases outside gene matches: 8. Germline V gives CDR1 SGHNT, CDR2 YENEEA. CDR3: CASSLALWGGDTGELFF. Written as DNA, the CDR3 is TGTGCCAGCAGCTTAGCCCTTTGGGGAGGGGACACCGGGGAGCTGTTTTTT.

J is TRBJ2-7 and V is TRBV10-3; D perhaps matches TRBD1 (5 bases). The CDR3 is 13 residues long. The V and J ends lost 4 bases and 7 bases respectively, with 14 bases between them. Germline lookup yields CDR1 ENHRY and CDR2 SYGVKD. The CDR3 DNA sequence: TGTGCCATCAGTGGTCAGGGAAGGGGTGAGCAGTACTTC. Translation gives CAISGQGRGEQYF.

The V gene is TRBV4-2, the J gene TRBJ2-5, with D tentatively TRBD2 (6 bases). V was trimmed by 11 bases and J by 2 bases, leaving 12 bases between them. Germline lookup yields CDR1 LGHNA and CDR2 YNFKEQ. The CDR3 contains 12 residues. CDR3 amino acids: CASTSRQETQYF. CDR3 DNA: TGTGCCTCAACTAGCAGACAAGAGACCCAGTACTTC.

This chain uses TRBV11-3 with TRBJ2-3; D not resolved. V lost 0 bases and J 2 bases, leaving 6 bases between the germline ends. In germline, CDR1 is SGHNT, CDR2 YENEEA. The CDR3 runs 14 residues. CDR3 nucleotides: TGTGCCAGCAGCTTAGATCGCGTCACAGATACGCAGTATTTT. It yields the protein CASSLDRVTDTQYF.

The gene calls are TRBV7-9 and TRBJ2-7; 9 bases are shared with TRBD1. Germline V gives CDR1 SEHNR, CDR2 FQNEAQ (reference sequence). V shed 3 bases, J shed 5 bases, and the junction held 14 bases outside the gene matches. This CDR3 is 17 amino acids long. CDR3 residues: CASSFRPGTGFSDEQYF. Here the CDR3 DNA reads TGTGCCAGCAGCTTTCGTCCCGGGACAGGGTTCAGCGACGAGCAGTACTTC.

This rearrangement joins TRBV6-1 to TRBJ1-2, with unresolved D. With 8 bases removed from V and 5 bases from J, the gap between germline ends came to 15 bases. This CDR3 has 13 residues. Germline V lookup: CDR1 MNHNS, CDR2 SASEGT. CDR3 DNA: TGTGCCAGCGGTAATCCGGGCCGATATGGCTACACCTTC. Translation: CASGNPGRYGYTF.

The chain recombines TRBV30 with TRBJ2-5, with 8 bases that match TRBD2. J lost 5 bases, V lost 3 bases, and 11 bases had no gene match. CDR3 size: 15 residues. Germline CDR1 and CDR2: GTSNPN and SVGIG (reference sequence). The CDR3: CAWRERGPSLETQYF. The CDR3 region has the DNA TGTGCCTGGAGGGAGCGGGGGCCCTCCCTGGAGACCCAGTACTTC.

The chain links TRBV2 to TRBJ2-3, with TRBD2 matching over 7 bases. V lost 11 bases and J lost 2; bases outside the gene matches: 10. The CDR3 runs 14 residues. Looked up from germline, CDR1 is SNHLY and CDR2 is FYNNEI. CDR3 region: CAGTLAGPTDTQYF. For the CDR3, the DNA is TGTGCCGGGACCTTAGCGGGCCCCACAGATACGCAGTATTTT.

This clonotype is classed as medium-sized. The chain carries TRBV7-2 and TRBJ1-2; possible D gene TRBD1, 6 bases. Germline V gives CDR1 SGHTA, CDR2 FQGNSA. CDR3 length: 16 residues. V lost 1 base to trimming and J lost 8 bases, with 20 bases between them. CDR3 amino acids: CASSLVVGGALRGYTF. CDR3 in DNA: TGTGCCAGCAGCTTAGTGGTGGGGGGGGCCCTGCGGGGCTACACCTTC.

The chain links TRBV15 to TRBJ1-2; TRBD1 aligns across 9 bases. This CDR3 comprises 15 residues. Looked up from germline, CDR1 is LNHNV and CDR2 is YYDKDF (reference sequence). V dropped 3 bases and J dropped 6; count of bases not matched to a gene: 8. The CDR3 loop reads CATSSTGQGLDGYTF. The DNA of the CDR3 is TGTGCCACCAGCAGTACGGGACAGGGTCTCGATGGCTACACCTTC. The full variable domain, with the rest looked up from reference TRBV15 and TRBJ1-2, is DAMVIQNPRYQVTQFGKPVTLSCSQTLNHNVMYWYQQKSSQAPKLLFHYYDKDFNNEADTPDNFQSRRPNTSFCFLDIRSPGLGDTAMYLCATSSTGQGLDGYTFGSGTRLTVV.

The chain joins TRBV4-1 to TRBJ2-3; D is undetermined. The CDR3 is 14 residues long. The ends were cut back, 4 bases at V and 0 bases at J, with 8 bases in the middle. The V gene's germline CDR1 is MGHRA and CDR2 YSYEKL. CDR3 in DNA: TGCGCCAGCAGCCCTAGAGGCAGCACAGATACGCAGTATTTT. Its protein product is CASSPRGSTDTQYF.

Only a few counts were recorded for this clonotype. The genes are TRBV7-8 and TRBJ2-2; 9 bases fit TRBD2. CDR1 SGHVS and CDR2 FQNEAQ come from the germline V gene. With V trimmed by 3 bases and J by 3 bases, 5 bases remained unmatched. This CDR3 comprises 16 residues. CDR3 DNA sequence: TGTGCCAGCAGCTTCAACGCGGGGGGGCACACCGGGGAGCTGTTTTTT. This sequence encodes CASSFNAGGHTGELFF. The complete variable domain, with remaining parts taken from reference TRBV7-8 and TRBJ2-2, reads GAGVSQSPRYKVAKRGQDVALRCDPISGHVSLFWYQQALGQGPEFLTYFQNEAQLDKSGLPSDRFFAERPEGSVSTLKIQRTQQEDSAVYLCASSFNAGGHTGELFFGEGSRLTVL.

In its sample, this clonotype was seen a few times. The CDR3 region has the DNA TGTGCCAGCAGCGAACTAGCGGGCTACTCCTACAATGAGCAGTTCTTC. Translation gives CASSELAGYSYNEQFF. The chain couples TRBV21-1 to TRBJ2-1; the table's TRBD2 call for D was not verified on the DNA. TRBV21-1 is a pseudogene segment. This CDR3 spans 16 amino acids.

The chain links TRBV6-2 or TRBV6-3 to TRBJ2-2; 11 bases agree with TRBD2. CDR1 is MNHEY, CDR2 SVGEGT, per germline. Trimming took 6 bases from V and 7 from J; bases not matched to a gene: 10. The CDR3 contains 16 residues. CDR3 protein: CASSLPSGGIDGELFF. The CDR3 nucleotides read TGTGCCAGCAGCCTTCCTAGCGGGGGGATTGACGGGGAGCTGTTTTTT.

The chain has TRBV4-1 and TRBJ1-4; D is perhaps TRBD1 (6 bases). The CDR3 is 14 amino acids. V was clipped by 0 bases and J by 13 bases, with 15 bases between them. Per the germline V gene, CDR1 is MGHRA and CDR2 is YSYEKL. CDR3 in DNA: TGCGCCAGCAGCCAAGACGGCACAGGGTGGAGACTGTTTTTT. It codes for CASSQDGTGWRLFF.

This chain connects TRBV7-2 to TRBJ1-1; D perhaps matches TRBD1 (6 bases). The CDR3 contains 11 residues. Between the trimmed V and J ends, which lost 2 bases and 11 bases, there was a span of 9 bases. The germline V gene encodes CDR1 SGHTA and CDR2 FQGNSA. DNA for the CDR3: TGTGCCAGCAGCTTATGGGGGGGCGCTTTCTTT. It specifies CASSLWGGAFF.

This clonotype ranks as medium-sized. The chain recombines TRBV7-2 with TRBJ2-3, with 8 bases matching TRBD2. The V and J ends lost 1 base and 3 bases, in that order; junction bases with no gene match: 3. In germline, CDR1 is SGHTA, CDR2 FQGNSA. The CDR3 extends over 15 amino acids. The CDR3 region is CASSLVRLATDTQYF. The CDR3 bases are TGTGCCAGCAGCTTAGTGCGACTAGCGACAGATACGCAGTATTTT.

The CDR3 spells CAISESPTQGAYGYTF. CDR3 coding DNA: TGTGCCATCAGTGAGTCACCTACACAGGGCGCCTATGGCTACACCTTC. The rearrangement links TRBV10-3 to TRBJ1-2, with a tentative D call TRBD1 (6 bases). The CDR3 length is 16 residues. Trimming pared 0 bases from V and 4 bases from J, leaving 15 bases between. Germline V gives CDR1 ENHRY, CDR2 SYGVKD.